This TCR beta chain emerged from a study of response to subunit inactivated influenza vaccine. There are a few counts of this clonotype. V was clipped by 4 bases and J by 7 bases, with 16 bases between them. The CDR3 consists of 15 residues. Germline V gene sequence: CDR1 SEHNR, CDR2 FQNEAQ (reference sequence). MiXCR, run by TCRdb on the RT-PCR reads, gives a single entry per CDR3 protein. The table includes some 570,000 distinct CDR3 sequences, around 10% detected once. These same data were also listed under a study on T cells expressing NK-cell markers. That work adds: Production of TCR beta cDNA relied on 5'RACE template switching with UMIs. The contribution of dominant NKG2C+ clonotypes to CD8+ T cells in a handful of donors was about 1.0-7.0%.

The receptor's source is a man aged 45 to 65 who received an inactivated influenza vaccine. This sample comprised PBMCs from blood, obtained on the day of vaccination. The chain employs TRBV7-9 and TRBJ2-2, with D perhaps matching TRBD1 (6 bases). The CDR3 loop is CASSSSTGYNGELFF. CDR3 DNA: TGTGCCAGCAGCTCCTCGACAGGATACAACGGGGAGCTGTTTTTT.